This T cell receptor beta chain is drawn from a study of cytotoxic CD8 clonotypes in ibrutinib-treated CLL. Study in general: In all, about a dozen patients were relapsed/refractory, under 16 were treatment-naive and approximately 17 were IGHV unmutated.

The CDR3 contains 15 residues. V dropped 7 bases and J dropped 11; count of bases not matched to a gene: 18. Germline CDR1 and CDR2: MNHEY and SMNVEV (reference sequence). Assay used: immunoSEQ multiplex PCR; TCRdb lists only in-frame clones, some missing. The data contain 190,000 or so clones, 72% of them singletons. The starting material was PBMCs, obtained after 24 months of ibrutinib treatment. V is TRBV27 and J is TRBJ2-3; TRBD1 matches 7 bases. The sequence came from a human donor with chronic lymphocytic leukemia. CDR3 sequence reads: CASKSLGRRDSEQYF. CDR3 sequence (DNA): TGTGCCAGCAAGTCGTTAGGACGACGGGACAGCGAGCAGTATTTT.